One sample yielded the 29 T cell receptor beta chains listed below, sequenced in a study of cytotoxic CD8 clonotypes in ibrutinib-treated CLL. Sequencing was performed with immunoSEQ multiplex PCR; in TCRdb, only in-frame clones are kept and a portion is missing. In the table there are about 200,000 clones, 70% to 75% of which are singletons. The sequenced sample was PBMCs, obtained after 12 months of ibrutinib treatment. All receptors come from a human donor with chronic lymphocytic leukemia.

This clone was observed once. CDR3 in amino acids: CASSLGQEIYGYTF. The CDR3 bases are TGTGCCAGCAGCTTGGGACAGGAGATCTATGGCTACACCTTC. V is TRBV5-6 and J is TRBJ1-2, with D possibly being TRBD1 (6 bases). V lost 0 bases to trimming and J lost 4 bases, with 10 bases between them. Germline V gene sequence: CDR1 SGHDT, CDR2 YYEEEE. This CDR3 comprises 14 residues.

This clone came up once. The CDR3 is CAWSLYIGKNSPLHF. In DNA form, the CDR3 reads TGTGCCTGGTCACTATACATCGGGAAAAATTCACCCCTCCACTTT. The V call is TRBV30, the J call TRBJ1-6, with D unresolved. CDR1 and CDR2 from the germline V gene are GTSNPN and SVGIG (reference sequence). Trimming took 5 bases from V and 7 from J, leaving 18 bases between them. CDR3 length: 15 amino acids.

CDR3 residues: CASSYKVKNYGYTF. The CDR3 region has the DNA TGTGCCAGCAGTTACAAGGTGAAAAACTATGGCTACACCTTC. The rearrangement joins TRBV6-5 to TRBJ1-2; D ambiguous. Trimming cost V 2 bases and J 2 bases, with 9 bases left between them. Per germline, CDR1 MNHEY and CDR2 SVGAGI. The CDR3 loop spans 14 amino acids.

This clone was seen just once. The genes are TRBV7-3 and TRBJ1-2, with D perhaps TRBD1 (5 bases). The CDR3 totals 13 residues. Germline lookup yields CDR1 SGHTA and CDR2 FQGTGA. V lost 5 bases, J lost 2 bases, and 9 bases lay in between. The CDR3 region is CASSRDGNYGYTF. CDR3 in DNA: TGTGCCAGCAGCCGGGACGGCAACTATGGCTACACCTTC.

The chain links TRBV30 to TRBJ1-2; the match to TRBD1 covers 11 bases. Trimming at V came to 4 bases and at J to 5 bases, leaving 6 bases not matched to a gene. This CDR3 comprises 14 residues. CDR1 GTSNPN and CDR2 SVGIG come from the germline V gene (reference sequence). This chain's CDR3 is CAWTGTGGGYGYTF. The CDR3 bases are TGTGCCTGGACCGGGACAGGGGGAGGGTATGGCTACACCTTC.

The chain uses TRBV18 and TRBJ1-5; D is uncertain. The V gene lost 6 bases and the J gene lost 0 bases, with 12 bases spanning the gap. The CDR3 totals 15 residues. Germline lookup yields CDR1 KGHSH and CDR2 LQKENI. In DNA, the CDR3 is TGTGCCAGCTCGGAGAGGGAGTATAGCAATCAGCCCCAGCATTTT. This encodes CASSEREYSNQPQHF.

The rearrangement links TRBV7-6 to TRBJ1-3, with a weak D call TRBD1 (5 bases). CDR3 length: 17 amino acids. CDR1 and CDR2 from the germline V gene are SGHVS and FNYEAQ. Trimming removed 0 bases from V and 0 bases from J, with 12 bases in between. CDR3 DNA: TGTGCCAGCAGCTTAGCCCCTGGGACCGTCTCTGGAAACACCATATATTTT. Translating it yields CASSLAPGTVSGNTIYF.

A word on this clone: The same CDR3 also results from other DNA sequences found in this sample. The rearrangement links TRBV19 to TRBJ1-5; D might be TRBD1 (6 bases). CDR1 is LNHDA and CDR2 is SQIVND in the germline V gene (reference sequence). The V gene lost 3 bases and the J gene lost 4 bases, with 10 bases spanning the gap. The CDR3 has 14 amino acids. The CDR3 DNA sequence: TGTGCCAGTAGTATGACAGGTTGGAATCAGCCCCAGCATTTT. It is translated as CASSMTGWNQPQHF.

This chain joins TRBV10-2 and TRBJ2-1; D call uncertain. CDR3 size: 15 residues. From germline, CDR1 is WSHSY and CDR2 SAAADI. Trimming left V 2 bases short and J 4 bases short, with 12 bases between. CDR3: CASSEEAPQYNEQFF. For the CDR3, the DNA is TGCGCCAGCAGTGAGGAGGCCCCTCAGTACAATGAGCAGTTCTTC.

V usage is TRBV4-1 and J usage is TRBJ1-6; no clear D. This CDR3 has 18 residues. Trimming took 3 bases from V and 2 from J, leaving 17 bases between them. Germline CDR1 is MGHRA and CDR2 is YSYEKL. The CDR3 is CASSQFPPGVTYNSPLHF. In DNA form, the CDR3 reads TGCGCCAGCAGCCAGTTTCCTCCCGGCGTTACCTATAATTCACCCCTCCACTTT.

The genes are TRBV9 and TRBJ2-1; 12 positions match TRBD2. The CDR3 totals 17 residues. Germline trimming cut 4 bases from V and 4 bases from J; bases unmatched to any gene: 9. CDR1 and CDR2 from the germline V gene are SGDLS and YYNGEE. In DNA form, the CDR3 reads TGTGCCAGCAGCCCTCGACTAGCGGGAGCGAGGTACAATGAGCAGTTCTTC. Translating it yields CASSPRLAGARYNEQFF.

The chain employs TRBV7-2 and TRBJ2-3; D remains unclear. Germline V gives CDR1 SGHTA, CDR2 FQGNSA. The CDR3 has 13 residues. The V end lost 4 bases, the J end lost 2 bases, and 7 bases lay between the germline ends. CDR3 DNA: TGTGCCAGCAGCTCCGCGGTCACAGATACGCAGTATTTT. This codes for CASSSAVTDTQYF.

This chain uses TRBV7-8 with TRBJ2-7; possible D gene TRBD2, 7 bases. Germline V CDR1 and CDR2: SGHVS, FQNEAQ. The CDR3 is 14 residues long. V lost 1 base to trimming and J lost 3 bases, with 10 bases between them. The CDR3 region is CASSLEGGGYEQYF. Written as DNA, the CDR3 is TGTGCCAGCAGCTTAGAAGGGGGGGGCTACGAGCAGTACTTC.

The chain is built from TRBV21-1 and TRBJ1-5. TRBV21-1 is deemed a pseudogene. This CDR3 region has 14 residues. This chain's CDR3 is CASGGGYSNQPQHF. CDR3 DNA: TGTGCCAGCGGAGGGGGGTACAGCAATCAGCCCCAGCATTTT.

The rearrangement joins TRBV7-3 to TRBJ2-5; 7 bases align to TRBD2. J lost 4 bases, V lost 0 bases, and 2 bases had no gene match. This CDR3 region has 14 residues. Looked up from germline, CDR1 is SGHTA and CDR2 is FQGTGA. The CDR3 loop reads CASSLTSGSETQYF. The CDR3 bases are TGTGCCAGCAGCTTAACTAGCGGGTCAGAGACCCAGTACTTC.

This clone was observed a single time. As DNA, the CDR3 is TGTGCCAGCAGCGTGAGCGGGAGTAGCTATGAGCAGTTCTTC. Translating it yields CASSVSGSSYEQFF. The V call is TRBV9, the J call TRBJ2-1; 8 nucleotides line up with TRBD2. Germline assignment: CDR1 SGDLS and CDR2 YYNGEE. The CDR3 runs to 14 residues. J was trimmed by 8 bases and V by 2 bases; bases with no gene match: 6.

The V and J genes are TRBV6-5 and TRBJ2-5; 7 bases match TRBD1. V gave up 2 bases and J gave up 1 base; unmatched junction bases: 1. The CDR3 runs 14 residues. Per germline, CDR1 MNHEY and CDR2 SVGAGI. This CDR3 is CASSYGTVQETQYF. The DNA for the CDR3 is TGTGCCAGCAGTTACGGGACAGTCCAAGAGACCCAGTACTTC.

This chain joins TRBV5-1 and TRBJ2-7; 11 bases line up with TRBD1. This CDR3 has 15 amino acids. CDR1 SGHRS and CDR2 YFSETQ come from the germline V gene. Unmatched junction bases numbered 5, after V lost 4 bases and J lost 2 bases. CDR3 residues: CASSPGQGATYEQYF. CDR3 in DNA: TGCGCCAGCAGCCCCGGACAGGGGGCTACCTACGAGCAGTACTTC.

This clone was counted only a few times. This chain connects TRBV15 to TRBJ2-7, with D uncertain. Trimming removed 1 base from V and 4 bases from J, with 8 bases in between. The length of the CDR3 is 13 residues. Germline loops: CDR1 LNHNV, CDR2 YYDKDF (reference sequence). CDR3: CATSRGLGYEQYF. As DNA, the CDR3 is TGTGCCACCAGCAGAGGTCTCGGGTACGAGCAGTACTTC.

The chain joins TRBV7-9 to TRBJ1-2, with TRBD1 matching 8 bases. The V gene end was trimmed by 5 bases and the J gene end by 12 bases; junction bases not matched to a gene: 5. The length of the CDR3 is 11 residues. Germline V gives CDR1 SEHNR, CDR2 FQNEAQ (reference sequence). The CDR3 nucleotides are TGTGCCAGCAGCCCCGGACAGGGCCACACCTTC. This sequence encodes CASSPGQGHTF. Filled out from reference TRBV7-9 and TRBJ1-2, the complete variable domain reads DTGVSQNPRHKITKRGQNVTFRCDPISEHNRLYWYRQTLGQGPEFLTYFQNEAQLEKSRLLSDRFSAERPKGSFSTLEIQRTEQGDSAMYLCASSPGQGHTFGSGTRLTVV.

V usage is TRBV11-3 and J usage is TRBJ2-1, with D possibly being TRBD2 (5 bases). The length of the CDR3 is 13 residues. Trimming shortened V by 4 bases and J by 3 bases, and 7 bases separated the two germline ends. The germline CDR1 and CDR2 sequences are SGHNT and YENEEA. CDR3 residues: CASSSSGYNEQFF. CDR3 bases: TGTGCCAGCAGCTCAAGCGGCTACAATGAGCAGTTCTTC.

The rearrangement uses TRBV19 and TRBJ2-2; 8 bases match TRBD2. Germline V gives CDR1 LNHDA, CDR2 SQIVND (reference sequence). V gave up 7 bases and J gave up 6 bases; unmatched junction bases: 22. The CDR3 contains 19 residues. Here the CDR3 reads CASTQPGLGTPRGSGELFF. Here the CDR3 DNA reads TGTGCCAGTACCCAACCGGGACTAGGAACGCCTAGAGGGTCCGGGGAGCTGTTTTTT.

The J gene is TRBJ1-4, the V gene TRBV18; 8 bases are a match to TRBD1. The germline V gene has CDR1 KGHSH and CDR2 LQKENI. V gave up 0 bases and J gave up 2 bases; unmatched junction bases: 8. CDR3 length: 18 residues. The CDR3, as DNA: TGTGCCAGCTCACCACCGAGGACAGGGAGTTGGACTAATGAAAAACTGTTTTTT. The encoded protein is CASSPPRTGSWTNEKLFF.

This chain uses TRBV27 with TRBJ2-7, with a weak D call TRBD1 (6 bases). The germline V gene has CDR1 MNHEY and CDR2 SMNVEV (reference sequence). Between the trimmed V and J ends, which lost 4 bases and 3 bases, there was a span of 13 bases. The CDR3 is 14 residues long. This CDR3 is CASSSPLGGYEQYF. In DNA form, the CDR3 reads TGTGCCAGCAGTTCCCCTTTAGGGGGCTACGAGCAGTACTTC.

The J gene is TRBJ2-5, the V gene TRBV6-1; D is possibly TRBD1 (5 bases). V was clipped by 3 bases and J by 11 bases, with 10 bases between them. Germline assignment: CDR1 MNHNS and CDR2 SASEGT. This CDR3 spans 11 amino acids. In nucleotides, the CDR3 is TGTGCCAGCAGTGAGGGGCGTGGTCAGTACTTC. It specifies CASSEGRGQYF.

This clone was recorded a few times. The chain employs TRBV5-1 and TRBJ2-1, with no clear D. This CDR3 is built from 15 residues. Trimming left V 0 bases short and J 4 bases short, with 11 bases between. Germline CDR1 reads SGHRS; CDR2 reads YFSETQ. The CDR3 protein is CASSLEMNGYNEQFF. The DNA for the CDR3 is TGCGCCAGCAGCTTGGAAATGAACGGATACAATGAGCAGTTCTTC.

A few counts support this clone. This sequence joins TRBV6-5 and TRBJ2-7; 10 bases are a match to TRBD2. Germline assignment: CDR1 MNHEY and CDR2 SVGAGI. The CDR3 spans 15 residues. V gave up 6 bases and J gave up 3 bases; unmatched junction bases: 8. CDR3 sequence reads: CASRMGASGGYEQYF. CDR3 DNA sequence: TGTGCCAGCAGGATGGGGGCTAGCGGGGGCTACGAGCAGTACTTC.

This clone turned up a few times. V is TRBV6-1 and J is TRBJ2-7; no clear D gene. CDR1 MNHNS and CDR2 SASEGT come from the germline V gene. V was trimmed by 10 bases and J by 0 bases, leaving 13 bases between them. The CDR3 has 13 amino acids. This chain's CDR3 is CAIQSSNSYEQYF. The CDR3 DNA is TGTGCCATTCAGTCCAGTAACTCCTACGAGCAGTACTTC.

The chain uses TRBV28 and TRBJ1-5, with D perhaps matching TRBD1 (6 bases). Germline-derived CDR1 and CDR2 are MDHEN and SYDVKM. This CDR3 contains 15 residues. V lost 3 bases, J lost 2 bases, and 11 bases lay in between. CDR3 region: CASSFGGLGNQPQHF. The CDR3 nucleotides are TGTGCCAGCAGTTTCGGGGGGCTAGGCAATCAGCCCCAGCATTTT.